This record concerns one TCR beta chain sequence. The data stem from a study of T cell responses to AZD1222 COVID-19 vaccine. TCRdb keeps only in-frame clones here, not all; method: immunoSEQ multiplex PCR. Among under 140,000 clones listed, 85% to 90% were seen once. The CDR3 extends over 14 amino acids. The V gene's germline CDR1 is SGHRS and CDR2 YFSETQ. V lost 3 bases and J 11 bases, leaving 21 bases between the germline ends. The source material was peripheral blood, sampled 28 days after the second AZD1222 dose. The clonotype originates from an adult who received the AZD1222 COVID-19 vaccine. This chain links TRBV5-1 with TRBJ2-7; tentatively, D is TRBD2 (6 bases). CDR3 in amino acids: CASSSASEHRGEYF. CDR3 sequence (DNA): TGCGCCAGCAGCTCGGCTAGCGAACATAGAGGGGAGTACTTC.